Given below is one T cell receptor (beta chain) in context. RNA transcripts gave rise to amplified TCR beta CDR3 regions. HTBI primers were the set used in a first-round RT-PCR of the TCR CDR3. TCRdb fed the multiplex PCR reads into MiXCR, producing one record per CDR3 protein. The sample contains a few hundred thousand distinct CDR3 sequences, 15% to 19% of which appear only once. Per the germline V gene, CDR1 is SGHAT and CDR2 is FQNNGV. The CDR3 spans 12 residues. V trimming: 5 bases; J trimming: 10 bases; junction bases outside the gene matches: 7. This entry belongs to a study of T cells in Graves' hyperthyroidism and ophthalmopathy.

The TCR comes from a woman aged 30 to 39 with Graves' hyperthyroidism. J is TRBJ2-5 and V is TRBV11-2; 7 nucleotides match TRBD2. Sequenced material: blood. The CDR3 DNA sequence: TGTGCCAGCAGCCTTGGGGCGGGGGACCAGTACTTC. Amino acids: CASSLGAGDQYF.